These T cell receptor beta chains were read from a single sample in a study of CD8 T cells in Susac syndrome. MiXCR, applied by TCRdb to the immunoSEQ multiplex PCR reads, yields one record per CDR3 protein. The sample lists about 210,000 distinct CDR3 sequences, less than 95% occurring once. Input material: CD4+ T cells from PBMCs. These receptors came from a human donor with Susac syndrome. The CDR3 runs from the conserved cysteine through the conserved F or W. A D gene is named only where the DNA matches it firmly. Some rows have no size entry. The others give once, few or many, or a class for an expanded clone.

CDR3 DNA | CDR3 protein | V gene | D gene | clone size | J gene
TGTGCCAGCAGCGACCGAACAGGGGGCTTGGACTACACCTTC | CASSDRTGGLDYTF | TRBV9 | TRBD1 | . | TRBJ1-2
TGTGCCAGCAGCGCGGTACAGGGTAATGAAGCTTTCTTT | CASSAVQGNEAFF | TRBV9 | . | . | TRBJ1-1
TGTGCCAGCAGTGAGCAACGGTGGTCCGAGCAGTTCTTC | CASSEQRWSEQFF | TRBV2 | . | . | TRBJ2-1
TGTGCCAGCAGTTACTCGCGACCAAAAGTGACCCAGTACTTC | CASSYSRPKVTQYF | TRBV6-2/TRBV6-3 | . | . | TRBJ2-5
TGTGCCAGCAGTTCAGGGACAGGTTCCTACGAGCAGTACTTC | CASSSGTGSYEQYF | TRBV6-5 | TRBD1 | . | TRBJ2-7
TGTGCCAGCAGACGGGACGGAACCACAGATACGCAGTATTTT | CASRRDGTTDTQYF | TRBV6-2/TRBV6-3 | . | . | TRBJ2-3
TGCAGCGGCCTACTCGGACAGGGACTGAACACTGAAGCTTTCTTT | CSGLLGQGLNTEAFF | TRBV29-1 | TRBD1 | . | TRBJ1-1
TGCAGCGTCGGGGGGGGAGGGTCTGAGCAGTACTTC | CSVGGGGSEQYF | TRBV29-1 | TRBD2 | once | TRBJ2-7
TGCAGTGCTAGAGATCCGTTTCTCTACGAGCAGTACTTC | CSARDPFLYEQYF | TRBV20-1 | . | . | TRBJ2-7
TGCAGTGCTAGAGTAACGGGGGATACGCAGTATTTT | CSARVTGDTQYF | TRBV20-1 | . | once | TRBJ2-3
TGTGCCAGCAACCTACAGGGTATAAATGAAAAACTGTTTTTT | CASNLQGINEKLFF | TRBV2 | . | . | TRBJ1-4
TGTGCCAGCAGCGCGATACAGGGAAGGACTGAAGCTTTCTTT | CASSAIQGRTEAFF | TRBV9 | . | . | TRBJ1-1
TGTGCCAGCAGCCCCCAGGGAGGGGGCACAGATACGCAGTATTTT | CASSPQGGGTDTQYF | TRBV3-1 | TRBD2 | few | TRBJ2-3
TGTGCCAGCAGCGTAGGACCGAACCTCGGGACTGAAGCTTTCTTT | CASSVGPNLGTEAFF | TRBV9 | . | . | TRBJ1-1
TGCAGCGTCGGACCAGGACTAGCGGGGGGAGGTACCCAGTACTTC | CSVGPGLAGGGTQYF | TRBV29-1 | TRBD2 | once | TRBJ2-5
TGTGCCAGCAGCTCGCACCGGGACAGGACCTACGAGCAGTACTTC | CASSSHRDRTYEQYF | TRBV7-6 | TRBD1 | . | TRBJ2-7
TGCAGTGCCCGAGGCGAAGGAGCCAAAAACATTCAGTACTTC | CSARGEGAKNIQYF | TRBV20-1 | . | . | TRBJ2-4
TGTGCCAGCAGTCCCCATATCGGACAGGGGACCAACGAGCAGTACTTC | CASSPHIGQGTNEQYF | TRBV28 | TRBD1 | . | TRBJ2-7
TGTGCCAGCAGCTTAGATAGTGAGGGCACAGATACGCAGTATTTT | CASSLDSEGTDTQYF | TRBV11-2 | . | . | TRBJ2-3
TGTGCCAGCAGCCGGAGGGACAGCTCCTATTATGGCTACACCTTC | CASSRRDSSYYGYTF | TRBV3-1 | TRBD1 | . | TRBJ1-2
TGTGCCAGCAGCTCCAGGGCAGGATCTAACTATGGCTACACCTTC | CASSSRAGSNYGYTF | TRBV7-2 | . | . | TRBJ1-2
TGTGCCCTCGGCGTCGGGGCTACTAACTATGGCTACACCTTC | CALGVGATNYGYTF | TRBV30 | . | . | TRBJ1-2
TGTGCCAGCAGTTTACGACTAGCGGGGTCTAACGGGGAGCTGTTTTTT | CASSLRLAGSNGELFF | TRBV12-3/TRBV12-4 | TRBD2 | . | TRBJ2-2
TGTGCCAGCAGCTCGGTCTCCGGAACCGGGTACACCTTC | CASSSVSGTGYTF | TRBV6-1 | . | . | TRBJ1-2
TGTGCCAGCAGCTTGCCATCTATGGGGTACGAGCAGTACTTC | CASSLPSMGYEQYF | TRBV7-2 | . | . | TRBJ2-7
TGTGCCATAGTCCGGGACAGTAGCAATGAGCAGTTCTTC | CAIVRDSSNEQFF | TRBV24-1 | TRBD1 | . | TRBJ2-1
TGTGCCACCAGCAACCGGGCTATTAATGAAAAACTGTTTTTT | CATSNRAINEKLFF | TRBV15 | . | . | TRBJ1-4
TGTGCCAGCAGTTACTGGAGAGGGGGGCCTAACTATGGCTACACCTTC | CASSYWRGGPNYGYTF | TRBV6-5 | . | . | TRBJ1-2
TGTGCCAGCAGCTTAGCGCTTAACGAGCAGTACTTC | CASSLALNEQYF | TRBV7-8 | . | . | TRBJ2-7
TGCAGTGCTAGGGGGGGATACGAGCAGTACTTC | CSARGGYEQYF | TRBV20-1 | . | few | TRBJ2-7
TGTGCCAGCAGCGGCGGCGCCTATGAGCAGTTCTTC | CASSGGAYEQFF | TRBV12-3/TRBV12-4 | . | . | TRBJ2-1
TGCGCCAGCAGCCCGATGTCGCAAGGGGAGAATGAAAAACTGTTTTTT | CASSPMSQGENEKLFF | TRBV5-1 | . | . | TRBJ1-4
TGTGCCAGCAGCGCGGGAAGGTTGGTCGGCACTGAAGCTTTCTTT | CASSAGRLVGTEAFF | TRBV9 | . | . | TRBJ1-1
TGTGCCAGCAGCTTGGGACAGGGGCTCTACGAGCAGTACTTC | CASSLGQGLYEQYF | TRBV13 | TRBD1 | . | TRBJ2-7
TGTGCCAGCAGAGGGGACAGGGGAAGGAACACTGAAGCTTTCTTT | CASRGDRGRNTEAFF | TRBV6-1 | TRBD1 | . | TRBJ1-1
TGTGCCAGCAGTCTCCAGGGAGATAATGAAAAACTGTTTTTT | CASSLQGDNEKLFF | TRBV6-5 | . | . | TRBJ1-4
TGTGCCAGCAGCGCAATCAACATCGGCGGCTACACCTTC | CASSAINIGGYTF | TRBV28 | . | . | TRBJ1-2
TGTGCCAGCAGCCCCCTAATGGGCAGGGCCCAAGAGACCCAGTACTTC | CASSPLMGRAQETQYF | TRBV5-4 | . | . | TRBJ2-5
TGTGTCTGGACCGTAACCACTGAAGCTTTCTTT | CVWTVTTEAFF | TRBV30 | . | . | TRBJ1-1
TGTGCCAGCTCCACCAACCCGGACAGGGACTACGAGCAGTACTTC | CASSTNPDRDYEQYF | TRBV18 | TRBD1 | . | TRBJ2-7
TGTGCCAGCTCACAGGGCCTCGGGACAAACATGAACACTGAAGCTTTCTTT | CASSQGLGTNMNTEAFF | TRBV18 | . | . | TRBJ1-1
TGTGCCAGCAGCTTATCGGGGCGGGCAAACTATGGCTACACCTTC | CASSLSGRANYGYTF | TRBV7-9 | . | . | TRBJ1-2
TGCAGCGTTGAAGATTCGCGAGGGTCTGGGGCCAACGTCCTGACTTTC | CSVEDSRGSGANVLTF | TRBV29-1 | . | . | TRBJ2-6
TGTGCCAGCAGCTTCGACGGATGGAGAGAAATGAACACTGAAGCTTTCTTT | CASSFDGWREMNTEAFF | TRBV7-9 | . | . | TRBJ1-1
TGTGCCAGCAGTGAATGGGCAGAAGAGACCCAGTACTTC | CASSEWAEETQYF | TRBV25-1 | . | . | TRBJ2-5
TGCAGTGCTAGTCGAGTAGCCACAGATACGCAGTATTTT | CSASRVATDTQYF | TRBV20-1 | . | . | TRBJ2-3
TGTGCCAGCAGACTACTAAATAACAGGGGACAGCCCCAGCATTTT | CASRLLNNRGQPQHF | TRBV6-2/TRBV6-3 | TRBD1 | . | TRBJ1-5
TGTGCCAGCAGTGTGGTGGTGCCTTATGGCTACACCTTC | CASSVVVPYGYTF | TRBV2 | . | . | TRBJ1-2
TGTGCCAGCAGTTTCCGGTTTAACATGAACACTGAAGCTTTCTTT | CASSFRFNMNTEAFF | TRBV27 | . | . | TRBJ1-1
TGTGCCAGCAGCTTAGCAGGGGAGTACGGGGAGCTGTTTTTT | CASSLAGEYGELFF | TRBV7-9 | . | . | TRBJ2-2